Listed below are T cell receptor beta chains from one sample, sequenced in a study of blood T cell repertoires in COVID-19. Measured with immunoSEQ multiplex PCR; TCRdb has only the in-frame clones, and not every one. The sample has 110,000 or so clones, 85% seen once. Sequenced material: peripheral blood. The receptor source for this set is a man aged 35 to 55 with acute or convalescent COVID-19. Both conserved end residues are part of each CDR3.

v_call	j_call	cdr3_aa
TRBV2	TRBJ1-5	CASSTDRPSNQPQHF
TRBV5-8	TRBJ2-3	CASSLGDRGFTQYF
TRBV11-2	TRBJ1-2	CASSLAGQGGYGYTF
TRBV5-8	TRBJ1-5	CASSLRRVNLRNQPQHF
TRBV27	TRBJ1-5	CASSLKGGGDQPQHF
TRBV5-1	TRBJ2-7	CASSLVPRTGGSSYEQYF
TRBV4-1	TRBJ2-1	CASSQDVTGQGANEQFF
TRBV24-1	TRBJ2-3	CATTRVETDTQYF
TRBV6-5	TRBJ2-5	CASSYKQGSETQYF
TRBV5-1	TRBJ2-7	CASSLRRDRDFSYEQYF
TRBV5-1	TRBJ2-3	CASSLASSGGGPDTQYF
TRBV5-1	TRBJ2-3	CASSIRQGTDTQYF